These 27 T cell receptor beta chains were all obtained from the same sample, sequenced in a study of cytomegalovirus exposure and HLA in healthy donors (dated by TCRdb to about 2017). To prepare the library, the immunoSEQ multiplex PCR assay was applied. A mixture of 60 forward primers for TCR Vbeta segments and 13 reverse primers for TCR Jbeta segments was used in the multiplex PCR. The clones in this table, taken by TCRdb from immuneACCESS, are in-frame only. Not every clone is retained; where verified, under half of the shortfall comes from an unresolved V gene, and the cause of the rest is unknown. The sample has fewer than 250,000 clones on record, 70% to 80% of them singletons. Jointly, the top ten make up roughly 1.5% of the sample. Source material: PBMCs. These receptors all come from a woman aged 50 to 60 in good health and CMV-seronegative.

The rearrangement uses TRBV5-4 and TRBJ2-1; tentatively, D is TRBD1 (6 bases). The V end lost 6 bases, the J end lost 6 bases, and 19 bases lay between the germline ends. Germline loops: CDR1 SGHNT, CDR2 YYREEE (reference sequence). CDR3 size: 15 residues. CDR3 sequence reads: CASNIQGPSVNEQFF. The CDR3 DNA reads TGTGCCAGCAACATACAGGGCCCCTCGGTCAATGAGCAGTTCTTC. Full variable domain (missing parts from reference TRBV5-4 and TRBJ2-1): ETGVTQSPTHLIKTRGQQVTLRCSSQSGHNTVSWYQQALGQGPQFIFQYYREEENGRGNFPPRFSGLQFPNYSSELNVNALELDDSALYLCASNIQGPSVNEQFFGPGTRLTVL.

Details on this clone: The sample contains more than one DNA sequence encoding this CDR3. The chain recombines TRBV7-2 with TRBJ2-7; a possible D gene is TRBD2 (5 bases). The CDR3 contains 15 residues. Germline loops: CDR1 SGHTA, CDR2 FQGNSA. The V and J ends lost 1 base and 2 bases respectively, with 12 bases between them. Here the CDR3 DNA reads TGTGCCAGCAGCTTAGGTGAGGGAACCCCCTACGAGCAGTACTTC. It translates to CASSLGEGTPYEQYF.

This sequence joins TRBV10-3 and TRBJ1-2, with 8 bases lining up with TRBD1. Germline lookup yields CDR1 ENHRY and CDR2 SYGVKD. The CDR3 contains 14 residues. Losses at the gene ends were 2 bases for V and 4 bases for J; bases not matched to a gene: 3. The CDR3 sequence is CAISEGQGPYGYTF. DNA of the CDR3: TGTGCCATCAGTGAGGGACAGGGACCCTATGGCTACACCTTC.

The gene calls are TRBV28 and TRBJ2-5; 8 bases match TRBD1. The assigned J gene may be wrong: the sequence end matches TRBJ2-7 better. CDR3 length: 14 amino acids. CDR1 is MDHEN and CDR2 is SYDVKM in the germline V gene. The CDR3 here is CASSKDRVLYEQYF. The CDR3 DNA sequence: TGTGCCAGCAGCAAGGACAGGGTTCTCTACGAGCAGTACTTC.

The chain joins TRBV4-1 to TRBJ2-3; 12 bases line up with TRBD1. J lost 4 bases, V lost 5 bases, and 4 bases had no gene match. The CDR3 is 15 amino acids. Germline CDR1 and CDR2: MGHRA and YSYEKL. The CDR3 is CASSAGQGASDTQYF. The DNA for the CDR3 is TGCGCCAGCAGCGCGGGACAGGGGGCCTCAGATACGCAGTATTTT.

This rearrangement joins TRBV5-4 to TRBJ1-2; no clear D gene. V lost 6 bases, J lost 7 bases, and 16 bases lay in between. The CDR3 extends over 13 amino acids. Germline assignment: CDR1 SGHNT and CDR2 YYREEE (reference sequence). The CDR3 sequence is CASTARGYGGYTF. Written as DNA, the CDR3 is TGTGCCAGCACCGCCCGAGGCTACGGTGGCTACACCTTC.

The chain combines TRBV6-4 with TRBJ2-1; perhaps TRBD2 as D (5 bases). Germline CDR1 MRHNA, CDR2 SNTAGT. CDR3 length equals 13 residues. V was trimmed by 5 bases and J by 13 bases, leaving 18 bases between them. CDR3 loop: CASSWRKADQQFF. The CDR3, as DNA: TGTGCCAGCAGTTGGAGAAAAGCGGATCAACAGTTCTTC.

The CDR3 spells CASSMFGQGGRQPQHF. CDR3 nucleotide sequence: TGTGCCAGTAGTATGTTCGGACAGGGGGGGCGTCAGCCCCAGCATTTT. V and J are TRBV19 and TRBJ1-5, with 10 bases lining up with TRBD1. This CDR3 is built from 16 residues. V gave up 3 bases and J gave up 6 bases; unmatched junction bases: 8. Germline V gene data show CDR1 as LNHDA and CDR2 as SQIVND (reference sequence). The whole variable domain, filled in from reference TRBV19 and TRBJ1-5, reads DGGITQSPKYLFRKEGQNVTLSCEQNLNHDAMYWYRQDPGQGLRLIYYSQIVNDFQKGDIAEGYSVSREKKESFPLTVTSAQKNPTAFYLCASSMFGQGGRQPQHFGDGTRLSIL.

This rearrangement joins TRBV5-5 to TRBJ1-2, with 8 positions matching TRBD1. Germline V lookup: CDR1 SGHKS, CDR2 YYEKEE (reference sequence). V was clipped by 0 bases and J by 5 bases; unmatched bases: 3. This CDR3 has 14 amino acids. The CDR3 reads CASSLGTGTYGYTF. As DNA, the CDR3 is TGTGCCAGCAGCTTGGGGACAGGGACGTATGGCTACACCTTC.

V usage is TRBV6-5 and J usage is TRBJ1-6; D is undetermined. Germline values: CDR1 MNHEY, CDR2 SVGAGI. Trimming stripped 2 bases from V and 6 bases from J, with 5 bases between. The CDR3 sequence is 13 residues long. The CDR3 nucleotides are TGTGCCAGCAGTTACGAGATTAATTCACCCCTCCACTTT. Amino acids: CASSYEINSPLHF.

This rearrangement joins TRBV6-5 to TRBJ2-1, with TRBD2 matching 7 bases. After removal of 7 bases from V and 7 bases from J, the junction contained 13 bases not matched to a gene. This CDR3 has 15 residues. The germline V gene has CDR1 MNHEY and CDR2 SVGAGI. The CDR3 DNA reads as TGTGCCAGCACCAACACGGGACTATCTATTAATGAGCAGTTCTTC. Protein: CASTNTGLSINEQFF.

The chain couples TRBV9 to TRBJ2-1; 9 bases are shared with TRBD2. This CDR3 has 15 amino acids. Trimming at V came to 0 bases and at J to 6 bases, leaving 4 bases not matched to a gene. Germline values: CDR1 SGDLS, CDR2 YYNGEE. DNA of the CDR3: TGTGCCAGCAGCGTAGATTGGCGGGGGGGCAATGAGCAGTTCTTC. This sequence encodes CASSVDWRGGNEQFF.

The V and J genes are TRBV5-3 and TRBJ2-7; 9 bases fit TRBD2. TRBV5-3 is an ORF for which the function is uncertain. This CDR3 spans 15 amino acids. J was trimmed by 6 bases and V by 4 bases; bases with no gene match: 11. The CDR3, as DNA: TGTGCCAGAAGCCCCATAGCGGGAGAGGATTCCGAGCAGTACTTC. Translating it yields CARSPIAGEDSEQYF.

The table lists this clone with a few counts. J is TRBJ1-6 and V is TRBV5-4; 9 bases align to TRBD1. CDR1 is SGHNT, CDR2 YYREEE, per germline (reference sequence). The CDR3 is made up of 16 amino acids. The J segment lost 4 bases and the V segment lost 3 bases, leaving 5 bases of the junction unmatched. In nucleotides, the CDR3 is TGTGCCAGCAGCTCAGGACAGGGGCAATATAATTCACCCCTCCACTTT. This translates into CASSSGQGQYNSPLHF.

J is TRBJ2-5 and V is TRBV28; 9 bases are a match to TRBD2. The J call may be in error: the DNA end matches TRBJ2-7 better. CDR3 length: 15 residues. Germline V gene lookup returns CDR1 MDHEN and CDR2 SYDVKM. The chain's CDR3 is CASSLVGSGSYEQYF. The CDR3 nucleotides are TGTGCCAGCAGTTTAGTGGGTAGCGGGAGCTACGAGCAGTACTTC.

V gene TRBV6-6 combines with J gene TRBJ1-6, with 7 bases aligning to TRBD1. CDR3 length: 14 residues. Per the germline V gene, CDR1 is MNHNY and CDR2 is SVGAGI (reference sequence). Unmatched junction bases numbered 10, after V lost 5 bases and J lost 12 bases. The CDR3 DNA sequence: TGTGCCAGCAGTCCACAGGGGAGGCGCGTACCCCTCCACTTT. Its protein product is CASSPQGRRVPLHF.

This clone showed up just once. The J gene is TRBJ2-5, the V gene TRBV18, with 9 bases identical to TRBD1. Per germline, CDR1 KGHSH and CDR2 LQKENI. The CDR3 runs to 14 residues. Trimming at V came to 3 bases and at J to 3 bases, leaving 2 bases not matched to a gene. The CDR3 spells CASSPWTGEETQYF. The CDR3 coding sequence is TGTGCCAGCTCACCTTGGACAGGGGAAGAGACCCAGTACTTC.

Written as DNA, the CDR3 is TGTGCCACCAGCAGAGATGAGGCAGGGGCGGGCGGGGAGCTGTTTTTT. Its translation: CATSRDEAGAGGELFF. This chain uses TRBV15 with TRBJ2-2, with TRBD1 as a possible D gene (6 bases). Deletions cut 0 bases from V and 7 bases from J, with 15 bases between. The CDR3 is 16 residues long. Germline lookup yields CDR1 LNHNV and CDR2 YYDKDF (reference sequence).

This chain joins TRBV11-2 and TRBJ2-2; D remains unclear. CDR1 is SGHAT, CDR2 FQNNGV, per germline. Trimming cost V 3 bases and J 2 bases, with 7 bases left between them. The CDR3 runs to 14 residues. CDR3 sequence reads: CASSFTPNTGELFF. The CDR3 nucleotides read TGTGCCAGCAGCTTTACTCCCAACACCGGGGAGCTGTTTTTT.

The chain has TRBV7-9 and TRBJ2-2; 9 nucleotides agree with TRBD1. The CDR3 runs 16 residues. V lost 2 bases, J lost 7 bases, and 8 bases stayed unmatched. The germline V gene has CDR1 SEHNR and CDR2 FQNEAQ (reference sequence). CDR3 protein: CASSLPGQGMIGELFF. The CDR3 nucleotides are TGTGCCAGCAGCTTACCGGGACAGGGAATGATCGGGGAGCTGTTTTTT.

This chain uses TRBV5-6 with TRBJ2-1, with 10 bases matching TRBD1. This CDR3 has 17 residues. With 4 bases clipped from V and 3 bases from J, the junction kept 10 bases outside the gene matches. The V gene's germline CDR1 is SGHDT and CDR2 YYEEEE. CDR3 sequence reads: CASSQRDRGPHYNEQFF. The CDR3 coding sequence is TGTGCCAGCAGCCAGAGGGACAGGGGCCCCCACTACAATGAGCAGTTCTTC. The variable domain in full, with the rest retrieved from reference TRBV5-6 and TRBJ2-1, is DAGVTQSPTHLIKTRGQQVTLRCSPKSGHDTVSWYQQALGQGPQFIFQYYEEEERQRGNFPDRFSGHQFPNYSSELNVNALLLGDSALYLCASSQRDRGPHYNEQFFGPGTRLTVL.

This rearrangement joins TRBV27 to TRBJ1-5; the D gene is possibly TRBD1 (5 bases). Germline loops: CDR1 MNHEY, CDR2 SMNVEV (reference sequence). The length of the CDR3 is 16 residues. V shed 2 bases and J shed 2 bases, with 13 bases lying between them. CDR3 residues: CASSLGRGRGNQPQHF. In DNA, the CDR3 is TGTGCCAGCAGTTTAGGTCGAGGCAGGGGCAATCAGCCCCAGCATTTT.

This chain connects TRBV7-8 to TRBJ2-7, with D maybe TRBD2 (6 bases). With 5 bases removed from V and 0 bases from J, the gap between germline ends came to 17 bases. The CDR3 runs to 16 residues. Germline V CDR1 and CDR2: SGHVS, FQNEAQ. Here the CDR3 DNA reads TGTGCCAGCAGCCTATCCGGGAGAACCAGCTCCTACGAGCAGTACTTC. Its translation: CASSLSGRTSSYEQYF.

As concerns this clone: At one boundary the junction diverges from the germline segment, which might be a read error. The rearrangement uses TRBV7-7 and TRBJ2-5, with D uncertain. CDR1 and CDR2 (germline): SSHAT, FNYEAQ (reference sequence). This CDR3 comprises 13 residues. CDR3: CASSPQAQETQYF. The CDR3 DNA sequence: TGTGCTAGCAGCCCCCAGGCCCAAGAGACCCAGTACTTC.

This clone was counted only a few times. The chain links TRBV2 to TRBJ1-4; 7 nucleotides agree with TRBD1. The CDR3 sequence is 14 residues long. CDR1 SNHLY and CDR2 FYNNEI come from the germline V gene. The trim removed 5 bases at V and 5 bases at J, leaving 5 bases unmatched. CDR3 sequence (DNA): TGTGCCAGCAGTACTCAGACAGGGAATGAAAAACTGTTTTTT. Its translation is CASSTQTGNEKLFF. Variable domain in full (rest from reference TRBV2 and TRBJ1-4): EPEVTQTPSHQVTQMGQEVILRCVPISNHLYFYWYRQILGQKVEFLVSFYNNEISEKSEIFDDQFSVERPDGSNFTLKIRSTKLEDSAMYFCASSTQTGNEKLFFGSGTQLSVL.

The chain has TRBV18 and TRBJ2-6; no definite D call. CDR1 is KGHSH, CDR2 LQKENI, per germline. This CDR3 comprises 15 residues. The V gene lost 5 bases and the J gene lost 0 bases, with 8 bases spanning the gap. The CDR3 DNA sequence: TGTGCCAGCTCAGAGGCCCTCTCTGGGGCCAACGTCCTGACTTTC. This gives the protein CASSEALSGANVLTF.

The CDR3 DNA reads TGTGCCAGCAGCTTAGAGGCGGGGTACGAGCAGTACTTC. This encodes CASSLEAGYEQYF. The rearrangement links TRBV11-2 to TRBJ2-7; D possibly corresponds to TRBD2 (6 bases). The CDR3 is 13 residues long. The germline V gene encodes CDR1 SGHAT and CDR2 FQNNGV. The germline V and J ends were trimmed by 0 bases and 4 bases, with 7 bases remaining between them.